This entry lists 3 T cell receptor beta chains sequenced from one sample in a study of T-cell memory formation after mild COVID-19 (dated by TCRdb to about 2021). Libraries were built with 5' RACE. Sequencing took place on an Illumina NovaSeq 6000. The public reads were run again by TCRdb, first through fastp at Q25 and then through MiXCR, and only productive beta chains were kept. Duplicate CDR3 protein sequences are folded into a single record with the most common DNA and genes. The sample data list about 260,000 distinct CDR3 sequences, and 16% of these were observed just once. Jointly, the top ten make up about a fifth of the sample. The sample taken for sequencing was PBMCs or a T cell subset sorted from them (not recorded which). Receptors were obtained from a man aged 18-30 years who had mild COVID-19 (a few samples of this study predate the infection). The sample titles of this study are shuffled in the database, so cell type and time point are left out; the donor was told from shared clones.

The V call is TRBV4-1, the J call TRBJ1-2; possible D gene TRBD1, 5 bases. Trimming stripped 4 bases from V and 0 bases from J, with 12 bases between. The CDR3 is made up of 15 amino acids. The germline V gene has CDR1 MGHRA and CDR2 YSYEKL. CDR3 coding DNA: TGCGCCAGCAGCCGAAGGGACGAAGCTAACTATGGCTACACCTTC. Its protein is CASSRRDEANYGYTF.

The gene calls are TRBV24-1 and TRBJ2-2; no clear D. V gave up 2 bases and J gave up 9 bases, with 12 bases separating them. Germline V lookup: CDR1 KGHDR, CDR2 SFDVKD. The length of the CDR3 is 14 residues. The CDR3, as DNA: TGTGCCACCAGTGATTGGAGAGTGGACCGGGAGCTGTTTTTT. It translates to CATSDWRVDRELFF.

This clonotype was detected ten times or more. The chain couples TRBV28 to TRBJ2-3, with D perhaps TRBD1 or TRBD2 (7 bases each). Germline CDR1 reads MDHEN; CDR2 reads SYDVKM. V was shortened by 0 bases and J by 4 bases, with 14 bases between the two germline ends. The CDR3 consists of 16 residues. The CDR3 protein is CASSLWGGGEADTQYF. Written as DNA, the CDR3 is TGTGCCAGCAGTTTATGGGGAGGGGGCGAAGCAGATACGCAGTATTTT.